These T cell receptor beta chains were read from a single sample in a study of T cell repertoires in cytomegalovirus infection. Antigens for these TCRs are unknown. From the reads, TCRdb called clonotypes with MiXCR, one entry per CDR3 protein. The sample yields hundreds of thousands of distinct CDR3 sequences, approximately 32% seen once. The specimen was cultured PBMCs, collected from culture after CMV antigen stimulation. The receptors were gathered from a human donor in good health (CMV status not recorded). Some clones in this sample may be carry-over from other donors' samples. Each CDR3 is given with its conserved first and last residue. Each record gives: J gene, clone size, D gene, V gene, CDR3 protein, CDR3 DNA. The D gene is left open where the match is weak. Clone size is shown for a subset of rows, as once, few, many or a class of expanded clone.

J gene: TRBJ1-5; clone size: few; D gene: NA; V gene: TRBV7-2; CDR3 protein: CASSGTVDQPQHF; CDR3 DNA: TGTGCCAGCAGTGGGACCGTCGATCAGCCCCAGCATTTT
J gene: TRBJ2-5; clone size: few; D gene: TRBD2; V gene: TRBV12-3/TRBV12-4; CDR3 protein: CASSPVAGGGETQYF; CDR3 DNA: TGTGCCAGCAGTCCCGTAGCGGGGGGCGGGGAGACCCAGTACTTC
J gene: TRBJ2-5; clone size: NA; D gene: TRBD2; V gene: TRBV7-4; CDR3 protein: CASSPYAGGGETQYF; CDR3 DNA: TGTGCCAGCAGCCCCTACGCGGGCGGGGGAGAGACCCAGTACTTC
J gene: TRBJ1-1; clone size: few; D gene: NA; V gene: TRBV29-1; CDR3 protein: CSVHRVNTEAFF; CDR3 DNA: TGCAGCGTTCACAGGGTTAACACTGAAGCTTTCTTT
J gene: TRBJ2-7; clone size: few; D gene: NA; V gene: TRBV2; CDR3 protein: CASSMDWSSYEQYF; CDR3 DNA: TGTGCCAGCAGTATGGACTGGAGCTCCTACGAGCAGTACTTC
J gene: TRBJ2-7; clone size: NA; D gene: NA; V gene: TRBV12-3/TRBV12-4; CDR3 protein: CASSLRGHRSYEQYF; CDR3 DNA: TGTGCCAGCAGTCTAAGGGGACACCGATCCTACGAGCAGTACTTC
J gene: TRBJ1-5; clone size: few; D gene: NA; V gene: TRBV20-1; CDR3 protein: CSASLGGPQHF; CDR3 DNA: TGCAGTGCTAGCCTGGGGGGGCCCCAGCATTTT
J gene: TRBJ1-1; clone size: many; D gene: TRBD1; V gene: TRBV7-2; CDR3 protein: CASSPRTGHNTEAFF; CDR3 DNA: TGTGCCAGCAGCCCCCGGACAGGCCACAACACTGAAGCTTTCTTT
J gene: TRBJ2-1; clone size: few; D gene: NA; V gene: TRBV14; CDR3 protein: CASSHRTSYNEQFF; CDR3 DNA: TGTGCCAGCAGCCACAGAACCTCCTACAATGAGCAGTTCTTC
J gene: TRBJ1-5; clone size: few; D gene: NA; V gene: TRBV19; CDR3 protein: CASSIGRNQPQHF; CDR3 DNA: TGTGCCAGTAGTATCGGTCGGAATCAGCCCCAGCATTTT
J gene: TRBJ2-2; clone size: NA; D gene: NA; V gene: TRBV7-2; CDR3 protein: CASSPSPTVTGELFF; CDR3 DNA: TGTGCCAGCAGCCCCTCCCCGACTGTTACCGGGGAGCTGTTTTTT
J gene: TRBJ2-2; clone size: few; D gene: TRBD1; V gene: TRBV7-6; CDR3 protein: CASRTGTGRPGELFF; CDR3 DNA: TGTGCCAGCAGGACCGGGACAGGGAGGCCCGGGGAGCTGTTTTTT
J gene: TRBJ2-7; clone size: NA; D gene: NA; V gene: TRBV2; CDR3 protein: CASSGGLSYEQYF; CDR3 DNA: TGTGCCAGCAGTGGAGGACTATCCTACGAGCAGTACTTC
J gene: TRBJ1-5; clone size: NA; D gene: NA; V gene: TRBV5-6; CDR3 protein: CASSIPVLNQPQHF; CDR3 DNA: TGTGCCAGCAGCATACCTGTCCTCAATCAGCCCCAGCATTTT
J gene: TRBJ1-1; clone size: NA; D gene: NA; V gene: TRBV7-2; CDR3 protein: CASSLGQFNTEAFF; CDR3 DNA: TGTGCCAGCAGCTTAGGACAATTTAACACTGAAGCTTTCTTT
J gene: TRBJ1-5; clone size: few; D gene: NA; V gene: TRBV12-3/TRBV12-4; CDR3 protein: CASSFYQGNQPQHF; CDR3 DNA: TGTGCCAGCAGTTTTTATCAGGGTAATCAGCCCCAGCATTTT
J gene: TRBJ2-5; clone size: few; D gene: TRBD2; V gene: TRBV11-2; CDR3 protein: CASSAGLAGVQETQYF; CDR3 DNA: TGTGCCAGCAGCGCGGGACTAGCGGGGGTCCAAGAGACCCAGTACTTC
J gene: TRBJ2-1; clone size: few; D gene: TRBD2; V gene: TRBV12-3/TRBV12-4; CDR3 protein: CASSSALGLAGGDEQFF; CDR3 DNA: TGTGCCAGCAGCTCTGCCTTGGGACTAGCGGGGGGGGATGAGCAGTTCTTC
J gene: TRBJ1-6; clone size: NA; D gene: NA; V gene: TRBV3-1; CDR3 protein: CASSPSGVRYNSPLHF; CDR3 DNA: TGTGCCAGCAGCCCGTCTGGGGTTCGGTATAATTCACCCCTCCACTTT
J gene: TRBJ1-4; clone size: many; D gene: NA; V gene: TRBV7-9; CDR3 protein: CASSTPRLTPRPNEKLFF; CDR3 DNA: TGTGCCAGCAGCACCCCGCGGCTGACCCCTCGGCCTAATGAAAAACTGTTTTTT
J gene: TRBJ1-1; clone size: few; D gene: TRBD1; V gene: TRBV12-3/TRBV12-4; CDR3 protein: CASSSGQGGAEAFF; CDR3 DNA: TGTGCCAGCAGTTCCGGACAGGGAGGAGCTGAAGCTTTCTTT
J gene: TRBJ1-5; clone size: NA; D gene: TRBD1; V gene: TRBV5-3; CDR3 protein: CARRDSGTGGAEGNQPQHF; CDR3 DNA: TGTGCCAGAAGGGATAGTGGGACAGGGGGCGCGGAAGGCAATCAGCCCCAGCATTTT
J gene: TRBJ2-1; clone size: NA; D gene: NA; V gene: TRBV5-1; CDR3 protein: CASSLEPGNEQFF; CDR3 DNA: TGCGCCAGCAGCTTGGAACCCGGGAATGAGCAGTTCTTC
J gene: TRBJ2-3; clone size: few; D gene: TRBD2; V gene: TRBV7-2; CDR3 protein: CASSFSGRVDTQYF; CDR3 DNA: TGTGCCAGCAGCTTTAGCGGGAGGGTCGATACGCAGTATTTT
J gene: TRBJ2-7; clone size: NA; D gene: NA; V gene: TRBV30; CDR3 protein: CAWQWDGTYEQYF; CDR3 DNA: TGTGCCTGGCAGTGGGACGGGACCTACGAGCAGTACTTC
J gene: TRBJ1-1; clone size: few; D gene: NA; V gene: TRBV7-6; CDR3 protein: CASSRASNTEAFF; CDR3 DNA: TGTGCCAGCTCCAGGGCATCGAACACTGAAGCTTTCTTT
J gene: TRBJ2-5; clone size: few; D gene: TRBD1; V gene: TRBV5-5; CDR3 protein: CASSSDRGTVQETQYF; CDR3 DNA: TGTGCCAGCAGCTCGGACAGGGGGACCGTACAAGAGACCCAGTACTTC